A selection of T cell receptor beta chains follows, all from one sample in a study of regulatory T cells in long-lasting Graves disease. Each CDR3 protein gets one entry after TCRdb re-called the multiplex PCR reads with MiXCR. The sample has about 450,000 distinct CDR3 sequences, 23% seen once. The source material was peripheral blood mononuclear cells (PBMCs), sampled when the disease was refractory, from a patient treated with antithyroid drugs. These receptors all come from a female donor with Graves disease. Each CDR3 is given with its conserved first and last residue. The order of the fields is V gene, clone size, J gene, D gene, CDR3 DNA, CDR3 protein. A D gene is named only where the DNA matches it firmly. Part of the rows lack a size; the others show once, few, many or a class for expanded clones.

TRBV29-1	few	TRBJ2-7	.	TGCAGCGTTGAAGTACAGCCCTACGAGCAGTACTTC	CSVEVQPYEQYF
TRBV2	few	TRBJ2-3	TRBD2	TGTGCCAGCAAGAGGCGGGAGGATGATACGCAGTATTTT	CASKRREDDTQYF
TRBV19	.	TRBJ2-4	.	TGTGCCAGTAGGAAGGACCAAGCCAAAAACATTCAGTACTTC	CASRKDQAKNIQYF
TRBV7-6	few	TRBJ2-2	.	TGTGCCAGCAGCTTAGCGGCCCTAGGGGCCACCGGGGAGCTGTTTTTT	CASSLAALGATGELFF
TRBV4-3	.	TRBJ2-7	.	TGCGCCAGCAGCCAAGCGACAAATTACTACGAGCAGTACTTC	CASSQATNYYEQYF
TRBV11-2	.	TRBJ1-1	.	TGTGCCAGCAGCTTAGGATATTCAGGGTACGCTTTCTTT	CASSLGYSGYAFF
TRBV20-1	many	TRBJ1-2	.	TGCAGTACCCGGGAGGGGCGGGATGGCTACACCTTC	CSTREGRDGYTF
TRBV7-9	many	TRBJ1-1	TRBD1	TGTGCCAGCAGCCCACGACAGGGGTTGGGTGAAGCTTTCTTT	CASSPRQGLGEAFF
TRBV27	.	TRBJ1-1	.	TGTGCCAGCAGTTTCGGTGCTGTTGGGGATTGGGTAGCTTTCTTT	CASSFGAVGDWVAFF
TRBV4-3	.	TRBJ2-7	.	TGCGCCAGCAGCCAAGAGGGGACAGCGGGAGCCCCCGAGCAGTACTTC	CASSQEGTAGAPEQYF
TRBV28	.	TRBJ2-7	TRBD2	TGTGCCAGCAGTAAGAGCGGGATAGCAGTCGAGCAGTACTTC	CASSKSGIAVEQYF
TRBV7-3	many	TRBJ1-2	.	TGTGCCAGCAGCCCCGGGACAATCTACACCTTC	CASSPGTIYTF
TRBV28	.	TRBJ2-7	TRBD1	TGTGCCAGCAGTTTGGGGACAGGGGGCGGTGGAGGTAGGGCGCACTTC	CASSLGTGGGGGRAHF
TRBV5-1	many	TRBJ1-4	.	TGCGCCAGCAGCTTGTTGAACGGAATTAATGAAAAACTGTTTTTT	CASSLLNGINEKLFF
TRBV20-1	.	TRBJ2-7	.	TGCAGTGCTACAACGGATTCCTACGAGCAGTACTTC	CSATTDSYEQYF
TRBV11-2	many	TRBJ2-5	.	TGTGCCAGCAGCTTTGGTGTACGCCCGGACAGACAAGAGACCCAGTACTTC	CASSFGVRPDRQETQYF
TRBV6-5	few	TRBJ1-2	.	TGTGCCAGCAGTTACTCGAATAGGGAATCAGGTGGCTACACCTTC	CASSYSNRESGGYTF
TRBV28	many	TRBJ2-6	.	TGTGCCAGCAGTTTTGGAGGGGCCAACGTCCTGACTTTC	CASSFGGANVLTF
TRBV3-1	.	TRBJ1-3	.	TGTGCCAGCAGCCAAAACCCCGGGGAGGACCTCTGGAACACCATATATTTT	CASSQNPGEDLWNTIYF
TRBV20-1	.	TRBJ2-5	.	TGCAGTGCTAGGGCGGAGACCCCGTACTTC	CSARAETPYF
TRBV19	few	TRBJ2-5	.	TGTGCCAGTAGTCCTCCGGGATTAGGGGGGGAGACCCAGTACTTC	CASSPPGLGGETQYF
TRBV27	few	TRBJ2-2	.	TGTGCCAGCAGTTTAGGGGCTCGGAACACCGGGGAGCTGTTTTTT	CASSLGARNTGELFF
TRBV20-1	.	TRBJ1-5	TRBD1	TGCAGTGCTAATCTCATGGGACAGGGAAGGATTGGGCAGCCCCAGCATTTT	CSANLMGQGRIGQPQHF
TRBV28	many	TRBJ2-5	TRBD1	TGTGCCACCACCCCCCTACAGGGGGCCGGAGAGACCCAGTACTTC	CATTPLQGAGETQYF
TRBV19	.	TRBJ2-5	.	TGTGCCAGTAAGACTGAGGGGGCGCGGGGGGAGACCCAGTACTTC	CASKTEGARGETQYF
TRBV5-1	few	TRBJ2-7	TRBD2	TGCGCCAGCAGCAGCGGGACTACGCTCTCCTACGAGCAGTACTTC	CASSSGTTLSYEQYF
TRBV9	.	TRBJ2-4	.	TGTGCCAGCAGTCGGGACACCAAAAACATTCAGTACTTC	CASSRDTKNIQYF
TRBV5-1	few	TRBJ1-2	TRBD1	TGCGCCAGCACCATTGGGGGGGACAGGGGGACTGGCTACACCTTC	CASTIGGDRGTGYTF
TRBV29-1	many	TRBJ2-5	.	TGCAGCGGGATGTATCGAGGGTACCAAGAGACCCAGTACTTC	CSGMYRGYQETQYF
TRBV9	few	TRBJ2-2	TRBD2	TGTGCCAGCAGCGAAGCGGGGGCGAACACCGGGGAGCTGTTTTTT	CASSEAGANTGELFF
TRBV19	.	TRBJ2-2	.	TGTGCCTGCCGGGGAGGCCCCGGGGAGCTGTTTTTT	CACRGGPGELFF
TRBV7-2	few	TRBJ2-7	TRBD2	TGTGCCAGCAGCTTAGCGTCTTGGGCTAGCGGCTACGAGCAGTACTTC	CASSLASWASGYEQYF
TRBV7-2	.	TRBJ1-5	.	TGTGCCAGCAGCTTAGACGGGCCAGCATCCGTGGGGTTCGGTCAGCCCCAGCATTTT	CASSLDGPASVGFGQPQHF
TRBV28	.	TRBJ1-6	.	TGTGCCAGCAGTCTCCCGACAGGACTGGGACTATATTCACCCCTCCACTTT	CASSLPTGLGLYSPLHF
TRBV28	many	TRBJ2-7	TRBD2	TGTGCCAGCAGTTCAACTATAGCGGGAGGTGGCTACGAGCAGTACTTC	CASSSTIAGGGYEQYF
TRBV11-2	many	TRBJ1-1	TRBD1	TGTGCCAGCAGCTTAAAGGGACAGGGGGACACTGAAGCTTTCTTT	CASSLKGQGDTEAFF
TRBV20-1	.	TRBJ2-3	TRBD1	TGCAGTGCTAGAGTGACAGGGCCAGATACGCAGTATTTT	CSARVTGPDTQYF
TRBV2	.	TRBJ2-3	.	TGTGCCAGCAGTCGACAAAACACGCCCAGCACAGATACGCAGTATTTT	CASSRQNTPSTDTQYF
TRBV7-2	.	TRBJ2-1	TRBD2	TGTGCCAGCAGCTTAGAGGGGACTAGCTGGCAGTTCTTC	CASSLEGTSWQFF
TRBV7-2	.	TRBJ2-7	.	TGTGCCAGCAGCTTTTTGGGAGCCAACGACCGCTCCTACGAGCAGTACTTC	CASSFLGANDRSYEQYF
TRBV28	few	TRBJ2-7	.	TGTGCCAGCAGCCCCGGGACCTTCTACGTCAACGAGCAGTACTTC	CASSPGTFYVNEQYF
TRBV12-3/TRBV12-4	.	TRBJ1-3	TRBD1	TGTGCCAGCAAACAGGGGGCCGCTGGAAACACCATATATTTT	CASKQGAAGNTIYF
TRBV11-2	many	TRBJ2-7	TRBD2	TGTGCCAGCAGCCCCGGGACTAGCGTTTCCTACGAGCAGTACTTC	CASSPGTSVSYEQYF
TRBV10-3	.	TRBJ2-7	.	TGTGCCATCAGTGGGGGGAGCGAGCAGTACTTC	CAISGGSEQYF
TRBV2	once	TRBJ2-3	.	TGTGCCAGCAGTGAAGAAGGAGATACGCAGTATTTT	CASSEEGDTQYF
TRBV18	.	TRBJ1-5	TRBD1	TGTGCCAGCTCACCAGGGACAGGGATCAATCAGCCCCAGCATTTT	CASSPGTGINQPQHF
TRBV10-3	few	TRBJ2-5	.	TGTGCCACCGAGTCCCGGGAAGCCGGGGGAGAGACCCAGTACTTC	CATESREAGGETQYF
TRBV15	.	TRBJ2-7	.	TGTGCCACCAGCAGAAAAACCGGGACGATCTACGAGCAGTACTTC	CATSRKTGTIYEQYF
TRBV6-1	many	TRBJ1-2	.	TGTGCCAGCAGTGAAGAGGGGGATCCTAACTATGGCTACACCTTC	CASSEEGDPNYGYTF
TRBV11-2	many	TRBJ1-1	.	TGTGCCAGCAGCGAAGGGAGTGGGGCGAGTGGCTCTGAAGCTTTCTTT	CASSEGSGASGSEAFF
TRBV6-2/TRBV6-3	many	TRBJ1-1	TRBD1	TGTGCCAGCAGTTACGCGAGGAACTACAGGGGGACTGAAGCTTTCTTT	CASSYARNYRGTEAFF
TRBV19	.	TRBJ1-4	.	TGTGCCAGTAGTCGACAGATATTCGCAACTAATGAAAAACTGTTTTTT	CASSRQIFATNEKLFF
TRBV6-1	.	TRBJ2-7	.	TGTGCCAGCGCGGCGAGAACAGGCTACGAGCAGTACTTC	CASAARTGYEQYF
TRBV7-2	.	TRBJ2-5	.	TGTGCCAGCAGCCGAATAGCGGAACCCGGGACCCAGTACTTC	CASSRIAEPGTQYF
TRBV7-8	many	TRBJ1-6	.	TGTGCCAGCAGCTTAACATTGGATAATTCACCCCTCCACTTT	CASSLTLDNSPLHF
TRBV2	many	TRBJ2-2	TRBD1	TGTGCCAGCAGTGCCCGACGGACAGGGGCAAACACCGGGGAGCTGTTTTTT	CASSARRTGANTGELFF
TRBV6-2/TRBV6-3	few	TRBJ2-7	TRBD1	TGTGCCAGCACCGGTCGGGACAGGGGGCTCCACGAGCAGTACTTC	CASTGRDRGLHEQYF
TRBV6-2/TRBV6-3	.	TRBJ2-2	TRBD1	TGTGCCAGCAGCCGCAGGGGGCTGTCAACGAACACCGGGGAGCTGTTTTTT	CASSRRGLSTNTGELFF
TRBV6-1	.	TRBJ1-1	.	TGTGCCAGCAGTCCAAAGACAGTCGGCACTGAAGCTTTCTTT	CASSPKTVGTEAFF
TRBV3-1	few	TRBJ1-4	.	TGTGCCAGCAGCCAGGACAGAGTATCAACTAATGAAAAACTGTTTTTT	CASSQDRVSTNEKLFF